This TCR beta chain was sequenced for a study of T cell responses to AZD1222 COVID-19 vaccine. The method was immunoSEQ multiplex PCR; TCRdb's version includes in-frame clones alone and lacks a portion of them. The sample yields 150,000 or so clones, 90% to 95% seen once. Specimen: peripheral blood, collected 28 days after the second AZD1222 dose. This clonotype was obtained from an adult who received the AZD1222 COVID-19 vaccine.

CDR3 sequence (DNA): TGTGCCAGCAGTGAAGGAGACAGCCTCACAGATACGCAGTATTTT. It encodes CASSEGDSLTDTQYF. V gene TRBV6-1 combines with J gene TRBJ2-3, with D possibly being TRBD1 (5 bases). The CDR3 runs to 15 residues. Germline CDR1 reads MNHNS; CDR2 reads SASEGT. Trimming removed 1 base from V and 2 bases from J, with 10 bases in between.